The TCR beta chain under discussion was sequenced for a study of cytomegalovirus exposure and HLA in healthy donors listed by TCRdb under 2017. About the full investigation: In an earlier analysis of around 540 of the donors, 250 to 300 Gb of sequence data and 95 million to 130 million unique TCR beta sequences from about 179 million T cells were reported. An early release that covered some 630 HLA-typed donors contained approximately 300 gigabases of sequencing data and roughly 84 million unique TCR sequences. Of the roughly 400 genotyped donors, approximately 83% fell in the genetic ancestry cluster associated with self-reported Caucasian donors. The study was designed to test whether signatures of past pathogen exposure could be identified by cataloging public T cell receptors. The study used immunosequencing to profile the T cell repertoires of under 700 subjects and linked those repertoires to cytomegalovirus serostatus. Besides the first cohort of 666 subjects, a separate validation cohort made up of roughly 120 different subjects was used. To predict cytomegalovirus infection status, the study combined high-throughput TCR immunosequencing, statistical association of individual TCRs with disease status, and machine learning. In a later analysis, previously published TCR beta repertoires from 600 to 850 donors were re-analyzed and high-resolution HLA genotyping was added so that TCR occurrence patterns could be studied. In the later analysis, no new phenotypic data were used to find candidate immune exposures; instead, reliance was placed on TCR beta sequences and their occurrence across donors. To decide whether each TCR beta V gene segment behaved as functional or pseudogenic, an earlier analysis of some 600 of the donors relied on high-throughput TCR beta sequencing. Donor age, sex, ethnicity and CMV serostatus were compiled alongside the repertoire data. A later genetic analysis took genome-wide SNP genotypes for 398 of the 666 donors and used that subset as a discovery cohort. Every discovery cohort repertoire had been produced on one sequencing platform. HLA typing covered class I and class II loci at four-digit resolution. The number of donors typed differed by locus, with roughly 620-640 for A, B, C, DRB1 and DQB1, 522 for DQA1, about 610 for DPA1, and 450 to 480 for DPB1. About 5 DR-DQ haplotypes were handled as single units for association and clustering, since linkage in the cohort was strong. Across around 400 genotyped donors of the cohort, an average of roughly 230,000 unique TCR beta nucleotide sequences per donor were sequenced, and about a sixth of those sequences were non-productive. What the research found in general, with its limitations: Immune exposure information for the cohort was limited to CMV serostatus. In both the original and validation cohorts, the classifier was reported to diagnose cytomegalovirus status with high specificity and sensitivity. According to a later genetic analysis, donors in an Asian-associated ancestry cluster had fewer N-insertions in productive TCRs than the approximately 610-donor mean. Because HLA typing was unavailable for some donors at each locus, only the typed subset was used in association tests. In a later analysis, the rate of TCR association differed among HLA loci, with DRB1 alleles having the most associated TCRs and HLA-C alleles having the fewest. In vitro tests confirmed that three of the cytomegalovirus-associated TCR beta chains recognize cytomegalovirus antigens. In the study, 150 to 200 TCR beta chains were listed as associated with cytomegalovirus. A later analysis associated 15,000 to 20,000 TCR beta sequences with specific HLA alleles at a false discovery rate of 0.05. It was suggested by the authors that the approach could potentially be generalized to other disease states and immunological phenotypes. Because counts were too low, some 17 rarely observed V segments, including chromosome 9 orphons, were excluded from the earlier analysis of around 590 of the donors. Roughly uniform sequencing depth across donors was assumed in presence/absence analyses, although this assumption may not hold. A later analysis reported that several top co-occurrence clusters appeared linked to parvovirus B19, influenza, CMV and Epstein-Barr virus. A further reported finding was that TCR beta sequences accurately predicted the HLA-A and HLA-B alleles for most subjects in the first cohort. In a later analysis, HLA-associated TCR beta chains showed more clonal expansion and lower generation probabilities than non-associated chains that were equally common. According to a later analysis, most CMV-associated TCR beta chains appeared to be HLA-restricted, and the HLA associations seemed to be driven largely by CMV exposure. Only TCR beta chains were sequenced in this cohort, and the absence of alpha or paired-chain data limited detectable features. Most TCR sequences were seen in very few donors, while some public TCRs were found in many individuals. Correlated functional status among segregating V segments might be attributable to linkage disequilibrium, but an unknown experimental factor could not be ruled out. A cluster of highly shared sequence variants was judged likely to represent a technical artifact of the sequencing pipeline. Strong co-occurrence of HLA alleles, especially DR and DQ, made assigning TCR associations to individual alleles difficult. In an earlier analysis of under 600 of the donors, most TCR beta V segments were observed in productive rearrangements about 87% or about 30% of the time, broadly matching IMGT annotations. In a later genetic analysis, a missense DCLRE1C variant was associated with V-gene and J-gene trimming of TCR beta chains, and the association was replicated in an independent cohort.

The cohort comprised hundreds of healthy bone marrow donors. Cohort members were all nominally healthy when sampled, although unrecorded immune exposures were likely present. The donor was CMV seropositive and belonged to the group of over 250 seropositive cohort members. A peripheral blood sample was collected from each donor, and TCR beta sequencing was performed on peripheral blood mononuclear cells. The Qiagen DNeasy Blood Extraction Kit was used to extract genomic DNA from the blood cell samples. About this clone: Its antigen remains undetermined. The sample holds no much larger clone one base away, and base qualities are not on file.

The protocol used for the library was the immunoSEQ multiplex PCR assay. For the multiplex PCR, a mixture combining 60 forward primers for TCR Vbeta segments and 13 reverse primers for TCR Jbeta segments was used. A multiplex PCR assay on genomic DNA amplified the CDR3 region of rearranged TCR beta genes. The amplified TCR beta libraries were sequenced on the Illumina HiSeq System as 87-base-pair reads. Concerning the study's data processing: A later analysis tallied around 82 million unique TCR beta chains across the 700 or so repertoires, and about 12 million of those chains were shared by two or more donors. To remove PCR and sequencing errors, raw reads were error-corrected and collapsed into unique sequences using a nearest-neighbor algorithm that merged closely related sequences. To assign V, D and J gene segments, CDR3 sequences were aligned to IMGT reference sequences. For a sequence to be retained, a match of at least six nucleotides was required to both a V gene segment and a J gene segment. A rearrangement was called productive if the CDR3 had no stop codons and remained in frame with V and J, and every other rearrangement was called non-productive. CDR3 was defined by IMGT convention, running from the second conserved V-encoded cysteine to the conserved J-encoded phenylalanine. Sequences without an unambiguous match to a single V gene segment were excluded from the earlier analysis of 587 of the donors. An earlier analysis of roughly 590 of the donors called V segments functional above 56.7% productive rearrangements and segregating when the between-donor standard deviation exceeded 5%. A statistical classification framework was built for diagnosing cytomegalovirus status from the catalog of TCR beta chain sequences. In a later analysis, TCR nucleotide sequences were compared against IMGT/GENE-DB human TR gene sequences so that V and J genes could be assigned. Using the TCRdist pipeline, a later analysis assigned CDR3 sequences along with most-parsimonious VDJ recombination scenarios. A later analysis defined each TCR beta chain by its CDR3 amino acid sequence plus V-gene family, and excluded reads lacking a unique V-gene family. A later analysis removed several hundred highly shared, low-generation-probability nucleotide sequences to deal with suspected cross-contamination and a sequencing artifact. A later analysis calculated a clonal expansion index for each public chain from normalized within-repertoire ranks of inferred template counts. A later analysis computed generation probabilities with a VDJ recombination model fitted to out-of-frame rearrangements, and checked the results against IGoR. A later analysis scored TCR-TCR, TCR-HLA and TCR-CMV co-occurrence with hypergeometric tests, applying a repertoire-size bias correction to TCR pairs. A later analysis estimated false discovery rates by permuting HLA or CMV assignments 20 times. In a later analysis, co-occurring TCRs were grouped with DBSCAN, and TCRdist sequence similarity was added when clustering was performed within HLA-allele-positive subsets. For co-occurrence clustering, repertoires with fewer than 30,000 or more than 120,000 public chains were excluded, along with roughly five repertoires with anomalous nucleotide sharing. This is the immuneACCESS table as TCRdb keeps it, with only in-frame sequences that have V and J called. A part of the clones is gone; compared with another copy, unresolved V genes explain less than half, and the rest is unexplained. For V, J and clone size, that table is used; D and trimming come from the DNA. The table for this sample lists roughly 180,000 clones; 77% of them were counted only once. The ten biggest clones cover 3.5% to 4.5% of the sample.

Source material: PBMCs. The sequence derives from a woman in her sixties or seventies in good health and CMV-seropositive.

The DNA is as follows: TGTGCCAGCGAAGGGGGGGGACCGAGCTCCTACAATGAGCAGTTCTTC. The encoded protein is CASEGGGPSSYNEQFF. The V gene is TRBV5-4 and the J gene is TRBJ2-1; TRBD2 is perhaps the D gene, given 7 matching bases. V and J lose 7 bases and 0 bases, and a span of 17 bases separates them. The germline V gene (reference sequence) specifies SGHNT as CDR1 and YYREEE as CDR2. Taken from cysteine to phenylalanine, the CDR3 has 16 residues. Only CDR3 DNA remains: 48 bases, in frame from the first base.